The 24 T cell receptor beta chains given below trace back to one sample, sequenced in a study of Ad26.COV2.S vaccination and SARS-CoV-2 variants. Some clones are missing from TCRdb's copy, which holds only in-frame ones; the method was immunoSEQ multiplex PCR. The sample contains about 350,000 clones, about 91% of which appear only once. The sample here was peripheral blood, taken after recovery from COVID-19. The receptors originated from a human donor who had recovered from COVID-19.

The CDR3 sequence is CASRSTGGYSPLHF. As DNA, the CDR3 is TGTGCCAGCAGGTCGACAGGGGGCTATTCACCCCTCCACTTT. This chain uses TRBV5-6 with TRBJ1-6; 10 bases map to TRBD1. The CDR3 has 14 amino acids. CDR1 is SGHDT, CDR2 YYEEEE, per germline. Trimming took 5 bases from V and 8 from J; bases not matched to a gene: 4.

J is TRBJ1-4 and V is TRBV11-2, with D perhaps matching TRBD1 (6 bases). V lost 6 bases and J 8 bases, leaving 19 bases between the germline ends. The CDR3 has 15 residues. Germline values: CDR1 SGHAT, CDR2 FQNNGV. The CDR3 sequence is CASRTVGGVREKLFF. The CDR3 nucleotides read TGTGCCAGCAGAACCGTTGGGGGCGTTAGGGAAAAACTGTTTTTT.

In its sample, this clone was seen once. The chain couples TRBV7-9 to TRBJ1-1, with no clear D. The CDR3 runs 13 residues. Between the trimmed V and J ends, which lost 3 bases and 2 bases, there was a span of 7 bases. Germline CDR1 reads SEHNR; CDR2 reads FQNEAQ (reference sequence). CDR3 sequence: CASSLKTNTEAFF. The CDR3 nucleotides read TGTGCCAGCAGCTTGAAGACTAACACTGAAGCTTTCTTT.

This clone appeared once. This chain connects TRBV18 to TRBJ1-4; D call uncertain. From germline, CDR1 is KGHSH and CDR2 LQKENI. The CDR3 contains 14 residues. With 6 bases removed from V and 7 bases from J, the gap between germline ends came to 15 bases. The CDR3 region has the DNA TGTGCCAGCTCGGGAGTGACTGAGGGTGAAAAACTGTTTTTT. It codes for CASSGVTEGEKLFF.

This clone was seen just once. The chain is built from TRBV7-6 and TRBJ2-6, with 7 nucleotides matching TRBD1. Germline CDR1 SGHVS, CDR2 FNYEAQ. V lost 1 base to trimming and J lost 0 bases; unmatched junction nucleotides: 6. The CDR3 length is 18 residues. In DNA form, the CDR3 reads TGTGCCAGCAGCTTAGTCGCAGGGGGAAGCTCTGGGGCCAACGTCCTGACTTTC. Amino acids: CASSLVAGGSSGANVLTF. The entire variable domain, with the rest obtained from reference TRBV7-6 and TRBJ2-6, is as follows: GAGVSQSPRYKVTKRGQDVALRCDPISGHVSLYWYRQALGQGPEFLTYFNYEAQQDKSGLPNDRFSAERPEGSISTLTIQRTEQRDSAMYRCASSLVAGGSSGANVLTFGAGSRLTVL.

This clone was picked up a small number of times. The genes are TRBV5-4 and TRBJ2-1; D possibly corresponds to TRBD2 (6 bases). V lost 4 bases, J lost 9 bases, and 14 bases lay in between. From germline, CDR1 is SGHNT and CDR2 YYREEE (reference sequence). The CDR3 extends over 13 amino acids. The DNA of the CDR3 is TGTGCCAGCAGCGGGCGGGGTAGCGGTGAGCAGTTCTTC. Translation gives CASSGRGSGEQFF. Variable domain in full (rest from reference TRBV5-4 and TRBJ2-1): ETGVTQSPTHLIKTRGQQVTLRCSSQSGHNTVSWYQQALGQGPQFIFQYYREEENGRGNFPPRFSGLQFPNYSSELNVNALELDDSALYLCASSGRGSGEQFFGPGTRLTVL.

This chain connects TRBV2 to TRBJ1-6; D is ambiguous. The germline V gene has CDR1 SNHLY and CDR2 FYNNEI. This CDR3 has 18 amino acids. Trimming took off 0 bases at V and 7 bases at J, with 19 bases between the two ends. This CDR3 reads CASSEAPHVRVRNSPLHF. The CDR3 bases are TGTGCCAGCAGTGAAGCACCCCATGTGAGGGTGAGGAATTCACCCCTCCACTTT.

About this clone: This CDR3 is also generated by other DNA sequences in the sample. V usage is TRBV7-8 and J usage is TRBJ1-4; tentatively, D is TRBD1 (5 bases). There are 14 residues in the CDR3. With 1 base removed from V and 3 bases from J, the gap between germline ends came to 6 bases. CDR1 and CDR2 from the germline V gene are SGHVS and FQNEAQ. This chain's CDR3 is CASSLGGANEKLFF. CDR3 nucleotide sequence: TGTGCCAGCAGCTTAGGGGGGGCTAATGAAAAACTGTTTTTT.

Written as DNA, the CDR3 is TGTGCCAGCATCGGGACTTATGGCTACACCTTC. Translation gives CASIGTYGYTF. V usage is TRBV6-6 and J usage is TRBJ1-2; D may be TRBD1 (5 bases). The V end lost 7 bases, the J end lost 5 bases, and 8 bases lay between the germline ends. This CDR3 is built from 11 residues. Per germline, CDR1 MNHNY and CDR2 SVGAGI (reference sequence).

The chain recombines TRBV10-1 with TRBJ2-3; D uncertain. Germline values: CDR1 WNHNN, CDR2 SYGVQD (reference sequence). V was trimmed by 3 bases and J by 8 bases, leaving 12 bases between them. The CDR3 extends over 13 amino acids. The CDR3, as DNA: TGCGCCAGCAGTGAAAAAAGAGCGAGTACGCAGTATTTT. Translation gives CASSEKRASTQYF.

This clone appeared a single time. The chain combines TRBV11-2 with TRBJ2-5; D is undetermined. This CDR3 is 13 amino acids long. Germline V lookup: CDR1 SGHAT, CDR2 FQNNGV. V gave up 1 base and J gave up 5 bases, with 8 bases separating them. The CDR3 DNA is TGTGCCAGCAGCTTAGTGTGGCGGGAGACCCAGTACTTC. It encodes CASSLVWRETQYF.

The CDR3 region is CASSQTGLYEQYF. The CDR3 DNA reads TGTGCCAGTAGTCAAACAGGGCTCTACGAGCAGTACTTC. The chain has TRBV19 and TRBJ2-7; perhaps TRBD1 as D (6 bases). CDR1 and CDR2 (germline): LNHDA, SQIVND (reference sequence). This CDR3 region has 13 residues. V was cut by 5 bases and J by 3 bases, with 11 bases left in between.

The chain recombines TRBV5-1 with TRBJ1-4; D uncertain. Germline values: CDR1 SGHRS, CDR2 YFSETQ. Deletions cut 2 bases from V and 2 bases from J, with 7 bases between. This CDR3 is 14 amino acids long. This chain's CDR3 is CASSLGRTNEKLFF. CDR3 nucleotide sequence: TGCGCCAGCAGCTTAGGACGTACTAATGAAAAACTGTTTTTT.

The genes are TRBV6-4 and TRBJ2-3; 7 bases agree with TRBD1. The CDR3 is 13 residues long. J lost 1 base, V lost 8 bases, and 3 bases had no gene match. Germline V gene lookup returns CDR1 MRHNA and CDR2 SNTAGT. The CDR3 loop is CASQQGCTDTQYF. The CDR3 nucleotides read TGTGCCAGCCAACAGGGGTGCACAGATACGCAGTATTTT.

The chain links TRBV4-2 to TRBJ1-1; no clear D. V was pared by 1 base and J by 8 bases, with 17 bases between. Germline CDR1 reads LGHNA; CDR2 reads YNFKEQ. The CDR3 sequence is 15 residues long. The CDR3 nucleotides read TGTGCCAGCAGCCAAGGTGCGGCAGAAAGAAACGAAGCTTTCTTT. Its protein is CASSQGAAERNEAFF.

The chain carries TRBV7-8 and TRBJ1-4; no definite D call. The V end lost 1 base, the J end lost 6 bases, and 9 bases lay between the germline ends. The germline V gene has CDR1 SGHVS and CDR2 FQNEAQ. The CDR3 sequence is 14 residues long. This chain's CDR3 is CASSLDGGYEKLFF. The CDR3, as DNA: TGTGCCAGCAGCTTAGATGGCGGGTATGAAAAACTGTTTTTT.

The chain couples TRBV19 to TRBJ2-7; unclear D gene. Between the trimmed V and J ends, which lost 1 base and 6 bases, there was a span of 7 bases. Germline-derived CDR1 and CDR2 are LNHDA and SQIVND (reference sequence). The CDR3 sequence is 12 residues long. The CDR3 loop reads CASSIGGFEQYF. CDR3 DNA sequence: TGTGCCAGTAGTATAGGGGGTTTCGAGCAGTACTTC.

Only one count was recorded for this clone. V and J are TRBV7-9 and TRBJ2-6; 11 nucleotides agree with TRBD1. Germline V CDR1 and CDR2: SEHNR, FQNEAQ (reference sequence). The CDR3 has 17 amino acids. The ends lost 7 bases at V and 3 bases at J; junction bases unmatched: 8. CDR3 residues: CASTRGQGAHGANVLTF. The CDR3 nucleotides read TGTGCCAGCACCCGCGGACAGGGGGCGCATGGGGCCAACGTCCTGACTTTC.

The chain recombines TRBV7-8 with TRBJ1-1, with D unresolved. In germline, CDR1 is SGHVS, CDR2 FQNEAQ. The CDR3 runs to 11 residues. Trimming took off 5 bases at V and 6 bases at J, with 7 bases between the two ends. The CDR3 is CASSRGPEAFF. The CDR3 bases are TGTGCCAGCAGCAGAGGCCCTGAAGCTTTCTTT.

This chain uses TRBV18 with TRBJ1-1; possibly TRBD1 for D (5 bases). Germline CDR1 is KGHSH and CDR2 is LQKENI. Deletions cut 2 bases from V and 4 bases from J, with 11 bases between. The CDR3 loop spans 14 amino acids. The chain's CDR3 is CASSPTEGATEAFF. CDR3 nucleotide sequence: TGTGCCAGCTCACCAACGGAAGGGGCCACTGAAGCTTTCTTT. The full variable domain, its missing parts supplied by reference TRBV18 and TRBJ1-1, is NAGVMQNPRHLVRRRGQEARLRCSPMKGHSHVYWYRQLPEEGLKFMVYLQKENIIDESGMPKERFSAEFPKEGPSILRIQQVVRGDSAAYFCASSPTEGATEAFFGQGTRLTVV.

The chain is built from TRBV4-3 and TRBJ2-3; weak D call: TRBD2 (6 bases). This CDR3 contains 16 residues. From germline, CDR1 is LGHNA and CDR2 YSLEER. V dropped 1 base and J dropped 4 bases, with 15 bases sitting between them. The chain's CDR3 is CASSQGTKVIPDTQYF. As DNA, the CDR3 is TGCGCCAGCAGCCAAGGGACTAAAGTTATTCCAGATACGCAGTATTTT.

The chain has TRBV10-3 and TRBJ2-5; D gene ambiguous. Trimming removed 6 bases from V and 5 bases from J, with 13 bases in between. The CDR3 sequence is 13 residues long. CDR1 and CDR2 (germline): ENHRY, SYGVKD. Here the CDR3 reads CAISGRPSETQYF. CDR3 sequence (DNA): TGTGCCATCAGCGGACGGCCGTCGGAGACCCAGTACTTC.

A note on this clone: The same CDR3 is also encoded by other DNA sequences in this sample. The J gene is TRBJ2-5, the V gene TRBV2; 8 nucleotides agree with TRBD2. With 5 bases clipped from V and 5 bases from J, the junction kept 10 bases outside the gene matches. This CDR3 comprises 15 residues. The germline gives CDR1 SNHLY, CDR2 FYNNEI. The CDR3, as DNA: TGTGCCAGCAGTCCCCCCGGGGGGGTATGGGAGACCCAGTACTTC. Encoded protein: CASSPPGGVWETQYF.

This clone turned up a few times. The rearrangement joins TRBV11-2 to TRBJ1-2; the D gene is possibly TRBD1 (6 bases). CDR3 length: 14 residues. CDR1 and CDR2 (germline): SGHAT, FQNNGV. The V gene lost 5 bases and the J gene lost 6 bases, with 16 bases spanning the gap. This chain's CDR3 is CASSANRVSDGYTF. The DNA for the CDR3 is TGTGCCAGCAGCGCGAACAGGGTTTCGGATGGCTACACCTTC.